The rows below give T cell receptor beta chains drawn from one sample of a study of T cell repertoires in cytomegalovirus infection. These receptors have no identified antigens. Each CDR3 protein is one row after TCRdb ran MiXCR on the reads. The sample holds a few hundred thousand distinct CDR3 sequences, roughly 46% seen once. The source was cultured PBMCs, collected from culture after CMV antigen stimulation. The receptors were gathered from a human donor in good health (CMV status not recorded). Some clones in this sample may be carry-over from other donors' samples. Both conserved end residues are part of each CDR3. The D gene is left open where the match is weak. Size values are once, few and many counts, or a class for expanded clones, and some rows have none.

D gene: -; clone size: -; CDR3 length: 15; V gene: TRBV12-3/TRBV12-4; J gene: TRBJ2-1; CDR3 protein: CASSLEAGAYNEQFF; CDR3 DNA: TGTGCCAGCAGTTTAGAGGCGGGGGCATACAATGAGCAGTTCTTC
D gene: TRBD2; clone size: -; CDR3 length: 16; V gene: TRBV11-3; J gene: TRBJ2-2; CDR3 protein: CASSPRTSIFPGELFF; CDR3 DNA: TGTGCCAGCAGCCCACGGACTAGTATTTTCCCCGGGGAGCTGTTTTTT
D gene: -; clone size: -; CDR3 length: 16; V gene: TRBV11-2; J gene: TRBJ2-3; CDR3 protein: CASSLGIALSTDTQYF; CDR3 DNA: TGTGCCAGCAGCTTAGGGATCGCGCTTAGCACAGATACGCAGTATTTT
D gene: -; clone size: once; CDR3 length: 12; V gene: TRBV20-1; J gene: TRBJ2-7; CDR3 protein: CSARGRGGGQYF; CDR3 DNA: TGCAGTGCTAGAGGGCGGGGAGGGGGGCAGTACTTC
D gene: -; clone size: -; CDR3 length: 13; V gene: TRBV7-2; J gene: TRBJ2-5; CDR3 protein: CASSPGPEETQYF; CDR3 DNA: TGTGCCAGCAGCCCCGGACCGGAAGAGACCCAGTACTTC
D gene: TRBD1; clone size: -; CDR3 length: 15; V gene: TRBV5-6; J gene: TRBJ1-1; CDR3 protein: CASSEGTGGNTEAFF; CDR3 DNA: TGTGCCAGCAGCGAAGGGACAGGGGGCAACACTGAAGCTTTCTTT
D gene: -; clone size: -; CDR3 length: 13; V gene: TRBV6-5; J gene: TRBJ1-6; CDR3 protein: CASRRGNNSPLHF; CDR3 DNA: TGTGCCAGCAGGAGGGGAAATAATTCACCCCTCCACTTT
D gene: -; clone size: -; CDR3 length: 15; V gene: TRBV4-1; J gene: TRBJ1-1; CDR3 protein: CASSQEAPLNTEAFF; CDR3 DNA: TGCGCCAGCAGCCAAGAAGCGCCACTGAACACTGAAGCTTTCTTT
D gene: -; clone size: many; CDR3 length: 15; V gene: TRBV7-2; J gene: TRBJ1-3; CDR3 protein: CASSSSGSPGNTIYF; CDR3 DNA: TGTGCCAGCAGCTCCTCCGGGAGTCCTGGAAACACCATATATTTT
D gene: -; clone size: -; CDR3 length: 14; V gene: TRBV12-3/TRBV12-4; J gene: TRBJ2-1; CDR3 protein: CASSLRDGAGQQFF; CDR3 DNA: TGTGCCAGCAGTTTAAGGGACGGTGCGGGCCAGCAGTTCTTC
D gene: -; clone size: -; CDR3 length: 15; V gene: TRBV7-2; J gene: TRBJ2-7; CDR3 protein: CASSPSSVSSYEQYF; CDR3 DNA: TGTGCCAGCAGTCCGAGTAGTGTTAGCTCCTACGAGCAGTACTTC
D gene: TRBD2; clone size: -; CDR3 length: 16; V gene: TRBV6-6; J gene: TRBJ2-1; CDR3 protein: CASSVPAGGPYNEQFF; CDR3 DNA: TGTGCCAGCAGTGTTCCCGCGGGAGGGCCCTACAATGAGCAGTTCTTC
D gene: -; clone size: few; CDR3 length: 15; V gene: TRBV5-5; J gene: TRBJ1-5; CDR3 protein: CASSLAEGYNQPQHF; CDR3 DNA: TGTGCCAGCAGCTTGGCTGAGGGGTACAATCAGCCCCAGCATTTT
D gene: -; clone size: -; CDR3 length: 15; V gene: TRBV6-6; J gene: TRBJ2-5; CDR3 protein: CASSPLRLLIETQYF; CDR3 DNA: TGTGCCAGCAGTCCCCTTCGACTCCTGATTGAGACCCAGTACTTC
D gene: -; clone size: -; CDR3 length: 13; V gene: TRBV20-1; J gene: TRBJ2-5; CDR3 protein: CSAIGVGLETQYF; CDR3 DNA: TGCAGTGCTATAGGGGTCGGCCTGGAGACCCAGTACTTC
D gene: -; clone size: -; CDR3 length: 15; V gene: TRBV20-1; J gene: TRBJ2-5; CDR3 protein: CSARSYWRGQETQYF; CDR3 DNA: TGCAGTGCTAGATCATATTGGCGGGGACAAGAGACCCAGTACTTC
D gene: -; clone size: few; CDR3 length: 14; V gene: TRBV6-1; J gene: TRBJ2-2; CDR3 protein: CASSEAGDTGELFF; CDR3 DNA: TGTGCCAGCAGTGAAGCCGGGGACACCGGGGAGCTGTTTTTT
D gene: -; clone size: -; CDR3 length: 14; V gene: TRBV12-3/TRBV12-4; J gene: TRBJ2-7; CDR3 protein: CASSDGRYSYEQYF; CDR3 DNA: TGTGCCAGCAGTGACGGTCGGTATTCCTACGAGCAGTACTTC
D gene: -; clone size: -; CDR3 length: 14; V gene: TRBV7-2; J gene: TRBJ1-2; CDR3 protein: CASRLGGLSYGYTF; CDR3 DNA: TGTGCCAGCAGACTGGGGGGACTAAGCTATGGCTACACCTTC
D gene: -; clone size: few; CDR3 length: 13; V gene: TRBV12-3/TRBV12-4; J gene: TRBJ2-5; CDR3 protein: CASSWGTQETQYF; CDR3 DNA: TGTGCCAGCAGTTGGGGAACCCAAGAGACCCAGTACTTC
D gene: TRBD2; clone size: -; CDR3 length: 17; V gene: TRBV2; J gene: TRBJ2-1; CDR3 protein: CASSDGPGRVSYNEQFF; CDR3 DNA: TGTGCCAGCAGTGACGGGCCGGGGAGGGTTTCCTACAATGAGCAGTTCTTC
D gene: -; clone size: many; CDR3 length: 15; V gene: TRBV7-2; J gene: TRBJ2-6; CDR3 protein: CASSLYVSGANVLTF; CDR3 DNA: TGTGCCAGCAGCTTATACGTATCTGGGGCCAACGTCCTGACTTTC
D gene: -; clone size: -; CDR3 length: 12; V gene: TRBV15; J gene: TRBJ2-5; CDR3 protein: CATSKLGETQYF; CDR3 DNA: TGTGCCACCAGCAAATTAGGAGAGACCCAGTACTTC
D gene: -; clone size: few; CDR3 length: 13; V gene: TRBV7-9; J gene: TRBJ1-1; CDR3 protein: CASSPGSGLEAFF; CDR3 DNA: TGTGCCAGCAGCCCCGGGAGTGGCCTTGAAGCTTTCTTT
D gene: TRBD1; clone size: -; CDR3 length: 15; V gene: TRBV7-2; J gene: TRBJ2-5; CDR3 protein: CASSLGDRLEETQYF; CDR3 DNA: TGTGCCAGCAGCTTGGGGGACAGGTTAGAGGAGACCCAGTACTTC
D gene: -; clone size: -; CDR3 length: 14; V gene: TRBV6-5; J gene: TRBJ2-1; CDR3 protein: CASTYKGLNNEQFF; CDR3 DNA: TGTGCCAGCACGTATAAGGGGCTGAACAATGAGCAGTTCTTC
D gene: TRBD2; clone size: -; CDR3 length: 14; V gene: TRBV27; J gene: TRBJ2-3; CDR3 protein: CASSSGGWRDTQYF; CDR3 DNA: TGTGCCAGCAGCTCGGGGGGGTGGCGAGATACGCAGTATTTT
D gene: TRBD1; clone size: few; CDR3 length: 16; V gene: TRBV24-1; J gene: TRBJ2-2; CDR3 protein: CATSDPGQSGTGELFF; CDR3 DNA: TGTGCCACCAGTGACCCGGGACAGAGTGGCACCGGGGAGCTGTTTTTT
D gene: -; clone size: -; CDR3 length: 18; V gene: TRBV7-9; J gene: TRBJ2-7; CDR3 protein: CASSLAEGRQGGSYEQYF; CDR3 DNA: TGTGCCAGCAGCTTAGCCGAAGGGAGACAGGGAGGGTCCTACGAGCAGTACTTC
D gene: -; clone size: few; CDR3 length: 16; V gene: TRBV28; J gene: TRBJ2-6; CDR3 protein: CASSRVPGAGANVLTF; CDR3 DNA: TGTGCCAGCAGTCGGGTCCCCGGGGCAGGGGCCAACGTCCTGACTTTC
D gene: -; clone size: few; CDR3 length: 14; V gene: TRBV12-3/TRBV12-4; J gene: TRBJ2-5; CDR3 protein: CASTPGAFQETQYF; CDR3 DNA: TGTGCCAGCACTCCGGGGGCCTTCCAAGAGACCCAGTACTTC
D gene: -; clone size: -; CDR3 length: 16; V gene: TRBV6-2/TRBV6-3; J gene: TRBJ2-7; CDR3 protein: CASSYSLRRTSYEQYF; CDR3 DNA: TGTGCCAGCAGTTACTCTTTGCGGCGGACCTCCTACGAGCAGTACTTC
D gene: TRBD1; clone size: few; CDR3 length: 17; V gene: TRBV7-2; J gene: TRBJ1-5; CDR3 protein: CASSLGQGLDSNQPQHF; CDR3 DNA: TGTGCCAGCAGCTTAGGACAGGGGTTGGATAGCAATCAGCCCCAGCATTTT
D gene: -; clone size: -; CDR3 length: 17; V gene: TRBV7-2; J gene: TRBJ2-2; CDR3 protein: CASSLVPSRGEGGELFF; CDR3 DNA: TGTGCCAGCAGCTTAGTCCCTTCTAGGGGGGAAGGCGGGGAGCTGTTTTTT
D gene: -; clone size: -; CDR3 length: 15; V gene: TRBV6-2/TRBV6-3; J gene: TRBJ1-6; CDR3 protein: CASSYVVGGGSPLHF; CDR3 DNA: TGTGCCAGCAGTTACGTCGTTGGCGGAGGTTCACCCCTCCACTTT
D gene: TRBD2; clone size: -; CDR3 length: 14; V gene: TRBV20-1; J gene: TRBJ2-3; CDR3 protein: CSARVAGGEDTQYF; CDR3 DNA: TGCAGTGCTAGAGTCGCGGGAGGGGAAGATACGCAGTATTTT
D gene: TRBD2; clone size: -; CDR3 length: 17; V gene: TRBV18; J gene: TRBJ2-2; CDR3 protein: CASSPLGGRTNTGELFF; CDR3 DNA: TGTGCCAGCTCACCACTGGGAGGGAGAACGAACACCGGGGAGCTGTTTTTT